This is a list of T cell receptor beta chains from one sample in a study of blood T cell repertoires in COVID-19. Some clones are missing from TCRdb's copy, which holds only in-frame ones; the method was immunoSEQ multiplex PCR. The data show some 62,000 clones, around 79% seen once. Sequencing was performed on peripheral blood. These receptor sequences come from a man aged 55 to 70 with acute or convalescent COVID-19. Both conserved end residues are part of each CDR3. D genes are given only for firm matches. Not every row has a clone size; where given, it reads once, few, many or a size class.

size: .; V: TRBV4-2; D: TRBD1; J: TRBJ1-1; DNA: TGTGCCAGCAGCCAAAAAACAGGGGTGGGAACTGAAGCTTTCTTT; CDR3: CASSQKTGVGTEAFF
size: .; V: TRBV6-5; D: .; J: TRBJ2-1; DNA: TGTGCCAGCAGGCCGGGAATGGCTTACAATGAGCAGTTCTTC; CDR3: CASRPGMAYNEQFF
size: .; V: TRBV29-1; D: .; J: TRBJ2-3; DNA: TGCAGCGTTGGATCAGGGTGGGGAACAGATACGCAGTATTTT; CDR3: CSVGSGWGTDTQYF
size: .; V: TRBV10-3; D: .; J: TRBJ2-3; DNA: TGTGCCATCAGTGAGTGGGGGGGCAGCACAGATACGCAGTATTTT; CDR3: CAISEWGGSTDTQYF
size: few; V: TRBV14; D: TRBD1; J: TRBJ2-5; DNA: TGTGCCAGCAGCCCCCGGACAGGGTTAGAGACCCAGTACTTC; CDR3: CASSPRTGLETQYF
size: .; V: TRBV5-1; D: TRBD2; J: TRBJ2-3; DNA: TGCGCCAGCAGGCCTAGCGGGACCCGAACAGATACGCAGTATTTT; CDR3: CASRPSGTRTDTQYF
size: .; V: TRBV7-9; D: .; J: TRBJ1-5; DNA: TGTGCCAGCAGCTTAGTAGGGCCAGCAGGGAATCAGCCCCAGCATTTT; CDR3: CASSLVGPAGNQPQHF
size: .; V: TRBV6-5; D: .; J: TRBJ1-2; DNA: TGTGCCAGCAGTTTTGGTAGTGGCTACACCTTC; CDR3: CASSFGSGYTF
size: many; V: TRBV7-2; D: .; J: TRBJ1-1; DNA: TGTGCCAGCAGCAGGCGGGACGGGCTGAGGACTGAAGCTTTCTTT; CDR3: CASSRRDGLRTEAFF
size: .; V: TRBV6-5; D: TRBD1; J: TRBJ1-1; DNA: TGTGCCAGCAGCCCAGGGGGGCTGGGTACTGAAGCTTTCTTT; CDR3: CASSPGGLGTEAFF
size: few; V: TRBV7-2; D: TRBD1; J: TRBJ2-7; DNA: TGTGCCAGCAGCTGGGACAGGGCGGGCGAGCAGTACTTC; CDR3: CASSWDRAGEQYF
size: .; V: TRBV4-3; D: .; J: TRBJ2-7; DNA: TGCGCCAGCAGCCAAGATGTCAGGGGAATGAACGAGCAGTACTTC; CDR3: CASSQDVRGMNEQYF
size: .; V: TRBV9; D: .; J: TRBJ1-3; DNA: TGTGCCAGCAGCGTATCAGGGCTCTCTGGAAACACCATATATTTT; CDR3: CASSVSGLSGNTIYF
size: .; V: TRBV21-1; D: .; J: TRBJ1-2; DNA: TGTGCCAGCAGCCATACCGCAGGGGGCGATTGTGGCTACACCTTC; CDR3: CASSHTAGGDCGYTF
size: .; V: TRBV28; D: TRBD2; J: TRBJ2-1; DNA: TGTGCCAGCAGCCGACTAGCGGGAGCCTACAATGAGCAGTTCTTC; CDR3: CASSRLAGAYNEQFF
size: few; V: TRBV19; D: .; J: TRBJ2-7; DNA: TGTGCCAGTAGTATAGCCAGTATGCGGGATGACTACGAGCAGTACTTC; CDR3: CASSIASMRDDYEQYF
size: .; V: TRBV30; D: .; J: TRBJ1-6; DNA: TGTGCCTGGAGTTTGGTACGCGGAGAATATTCACCCCTCCACTTT; CDR3: CAWSLVRGEYSPLHF
size: .; V: TRBV7-9; D: .; J: TRBJ2-3; DNA: TGTGCCAGCAGCTTAGCAACGCAGGGGTTCACAGATACGCAGTATTTT; CDR3: CASSLATQGFTDTQYF
size: few; V: TRBV9; D: TRBD1; J: TRBJ2-1; DNA: TGTGCCAGCAGTTCCCGCGGGACAGGGGAGCGGTACTCCTACAATGAGCAGTTCTTC; CDR3: CASSSRGTGERYSYNEQFF
size: .; V: TRBV7-8; D: .; J: TRBJ1-5; DNA: TGTGCCAGCAGCTTAACAGGGCGAAATCAGCCCCAGCATTTT; CDR3: CASSLTGRNQPQHF
size: .; V: TRBV4-2; D: .; J: TRBJ1-1; DNA: TGTGCCAGCAGCCAAGAAGACAGGAACACTGAAGCTTTCTTT; CDR3: CASSQEDRNTEAFF
size: .; V: TRBV25-1; D: .; J: TRBJ1-4; DNA: TGTGCCAGCAGTGATCGGGCCCGAGGGAATGAAAAACTGTTTTTT; CDR3: CASSDRARGNEKLFF
size: .; V: TRBV7-8; D: TRBD1; J: TRBJ2-5; DNA: TGTGCCAGCAGGGCATACCGGGACAGGAAACAAGAGACCCAGTACTTC; CDR3: CASRAYRDRKQETQYF
size: .; V: TRBV24-1; D: .; J: TRBJ2-1; DNA: TGTGCCACCAGTGACCCACGCCCACGGGGAGGTGAGCAGTTCTTC; CDR3: CATSDPRPRGGEQFF
size: few; V: TRBV5-1; D: TRBD2; J: TRBJ2-7; DNA: TGCGCCAGCAGCTTGGTTGCGGGAGGGCCGGGGGAGCAGTACTTC; CDR3: CASSLVAGGPGEQYF
size: once; V: TRBV3-1/TRBV3-2; D: TRBD1; J: TRBJ1-2; DNA: TGTGCCAGCAGCCAGAAAGGTGCTGGGACAGGGGGAATTCATGGCTACACCTTC; CDR3: CASSQKGAGTGGIHGYTF
size: .; V: TRBV29-1; D: .; J: TRBJ1-1; DNA: TGCAGCGTTGTAAGGGGAACGAACACTGAAGCTTTCTTT; CDR3: CSVVRGTNTEAFF
size: once; V: TRBV20-1; D: .; J: TRBJ2-7; DNA: TGCAGTGCTAGCAGGGCCTACGAGCAGTACTTC; CDR3: CSASRAYEQYF
size: .; V: TRBV7-8; D: .; J: TRBJ1-2; DNA: TGTGCCAGCAGCTTGGTCATCCGTCCTTCTAACAACTATGGCTACACCTTC; CDR3: CASSLVIRPSNNYGYTF
size: .; V: TRBV19; D: .; J: TRBJ2-4; DNA: TGTGCCAGTACTTCCGGACAGGCATGGGAGGACATTCAGTACTTC; CDR3: CASTSGQAWEDIQYF
size: .; V: TRBV6-1; D: .; J: TRBJ1-3; DNA: TGTGCCAGCAGTGCCTCCGGGACTTACTCTGGAAACACCATATATTTT; CDR3: CASSASGTYSGNTIYF
size: few; V: TRBV29-1; D: .; J: TRBJ1-1; DNA: TGCAGCGTTACCCACTCAGGGACTGAAGCTTTCTTT; CDR3: CSVTHSGTEAFF
size: once; V: TRBV10-3; D: .; J: TRBJ2-5; DNA: TGTGCCATCGGGCTAGGGGAAGAGACCCAGTACTTC; CDR3: CAIGLGEETQYF
size: .; V: TRBV30; D: .; J: TRBJ1-4; DNA: TGTGCCTGGTCCGACTCCTTCAATGAAAAACTGTTTTTT; CDR3: CAWSDSFNEKLFF
size: .; V: TRBV6-5; D: TRBD1; J: TRBJ1-6; DNA: TGTGCCAGCAAGAGGGACAGGATACATAATTCACCCCTCCACTTT; CDR3: CASKRDRIHNSPLHF
size: .; V: TRBV2; D: TRBD1; J: TRBJ2-7; DNA: TGTGCCAGCAGGCCCAGGACAGGGGCACCCGAGCAGTACTTC; CDR3: CASRPRTGAPEQYF
size: .; V: TRBV7-6; D: .; J: TRBJ1-1; DNA: TGTGCCAGCAGCTTAGTCCGGAACACTGAAGCTTTCTTT; CDR3: CASSLVRNTEAFF
size: once; V: TRBV27; D: TRBD2; J: TRBJ2-1; DNA: TGTGCCAGCAGGGCCGAAGTGGGGGTGTATGGGCGGGAGGGGATTTACAATGAGCAGTTCTTC; CDR3: CASRAEVGVYGREGIYNEQFF
size: .; V: TRBV7-9; D: .; J: TRBJ2-1; DNA: TGTGCCAGCAGCTTAGGTCTGAATGAGCAGTTCTTC; CDR3: CASSLGLNEQFF
size: few; V: TRBV6-5; D: TRBD1; J: TRBJ2-7; DNA: TGTGCCAGCAGCGCCTGGACAGGGGCGGGCGAGCAGTACTTC; CDR3: CASSAWTGAGEQYF
size: .; V: TRBV24-1; D: .; J: TRBJ2-3; DNA: TGTGCCACCAGTGACACCCCCGGACTCAAAACAGATACGCAGTATTTT; CDR3: CATSDTPGLKTDTQYF
size: few; V: TRBV6-5; D: TRBD1; J: TRBJ2-6; DNA: TGTGCCACCACGGAAAGGGGGCCAGGGGCCAACGTCCTGACTTTC; CDR3: CATTERGPGANVLTF
size: .; V: TRBV9; D: .; J: TRBJ1-2; DNA: TGTGCCAGCAGCGTGGGCCGTCCTTTAAGTGGCTACACCTTC; CDR3: CASSVGRPLSGYTF
size: .; V: TRBV7-6; D: .; J: TRBJ2-1; DNA: TGTGCCAGCAGCTCGACAGCGAGCTCCTACAATGAGCAGTTCTTC; CDR3: CASSSTASSYNEQFF
size: .; V: TRBV2; D: .; J: TRBJ2-7; DNA: TGTGCCAGCAGTGACGGTAGCTTTTACGAGCAGTACTTC; CDR3: CASSDGSFYEQYF
size: .; V: TRBV30; D: TRBD1; J: TRBJ1-1; DNA: TGTGCCTGGAAGGGCCAGGGGGCGCGACTGAACACTGAAGCTTTCTTT; CDR3: CAWKGQGARLNTEAFF
size: .; V: TRBV4-3; D: TRBD1; J: TRBJ2-1; DNA: TGCGCCAGCAGCCAAGGCCCTCAGGGGGCCTACAATGAGCAGTTCTTC; CDR3: CASSQGPQGAYNEQFF